This TCR beta chain derives from a study of blood T cell repertoires in COVID-19. Whole-study context: Whether acute or convalescent, the COVID-19 samples came from the United States, Italy and Spain. PBMCs, B-cell-depleted T cells, or T cells provided the cDNA or gDNA that made up the material.

CDR3 length: 14 amino acids. Germline V lookup: CDR1 MDHEN, CDR2 SYDVKM. V was clipped by 5 bases and J by 1 base, with 11 bases between them. Under the authors' procedure: Estimates of nucleated cell counts were drawn from the amplification of reference gene primers. Sequenced by immunoSEQ multiplex PCR; TCRdb stores in-frame clones only, minus some. For V, J and clone size, that table is used; D and trimming come from the DNA. The data contain some 150,000 clones, 80% to 90% of them seen just once; the ten biggest clones take up just over 3%. V usage is TRBV28 and J usage is TRBJ1-1; perhaps TRBD1 as D (6 bases). The receptor was derived from a woman aged 55-70 years with active COVID-19. What was sequenced was peripheral blood. The CDR3 is CASSKGGRNTEAFF. For the CDR3, the DNA is TGTGCCAGCAGTAAAGGGGGTAGGAACACTGAAGCTTTCTTT.